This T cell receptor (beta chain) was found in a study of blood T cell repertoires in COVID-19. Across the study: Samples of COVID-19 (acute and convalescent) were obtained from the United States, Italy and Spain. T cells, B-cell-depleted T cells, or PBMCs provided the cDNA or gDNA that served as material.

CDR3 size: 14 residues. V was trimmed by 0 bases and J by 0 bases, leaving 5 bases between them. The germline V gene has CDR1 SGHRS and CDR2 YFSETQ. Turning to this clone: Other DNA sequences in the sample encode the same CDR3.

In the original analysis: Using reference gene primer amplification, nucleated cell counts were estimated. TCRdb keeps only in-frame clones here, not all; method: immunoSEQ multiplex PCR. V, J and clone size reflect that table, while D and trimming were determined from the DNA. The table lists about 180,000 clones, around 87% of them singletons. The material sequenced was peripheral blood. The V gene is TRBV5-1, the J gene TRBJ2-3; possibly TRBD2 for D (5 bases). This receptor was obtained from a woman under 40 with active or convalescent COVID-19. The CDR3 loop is CASSLGGSTDTQYF. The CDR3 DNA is TGCGCCAGCAGCTTGGGAGGGAGCACAGATACGCAGTATTTT.